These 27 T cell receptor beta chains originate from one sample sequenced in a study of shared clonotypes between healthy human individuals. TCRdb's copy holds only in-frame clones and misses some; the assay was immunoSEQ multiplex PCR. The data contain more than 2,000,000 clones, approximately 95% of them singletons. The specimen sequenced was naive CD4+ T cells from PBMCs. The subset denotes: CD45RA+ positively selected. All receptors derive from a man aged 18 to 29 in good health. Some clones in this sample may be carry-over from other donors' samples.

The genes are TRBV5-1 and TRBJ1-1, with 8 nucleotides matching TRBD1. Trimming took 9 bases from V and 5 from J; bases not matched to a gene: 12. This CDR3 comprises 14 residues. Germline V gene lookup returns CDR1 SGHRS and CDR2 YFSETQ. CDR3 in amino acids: CATNPDRGGTEAFF. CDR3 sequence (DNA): TGCGCCACCAACCCTGACAGGGGAGGAACTGAAGCTTTCTTT.

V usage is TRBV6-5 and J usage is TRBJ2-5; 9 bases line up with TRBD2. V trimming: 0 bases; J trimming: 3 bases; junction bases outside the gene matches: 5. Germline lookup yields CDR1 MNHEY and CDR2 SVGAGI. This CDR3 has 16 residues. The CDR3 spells CASSYSRTSVEETQYF. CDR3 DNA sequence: TGTGCCAGCAGTTACTCGAGGACTAGCGTGGAAGAGACCCAGTACTTC.

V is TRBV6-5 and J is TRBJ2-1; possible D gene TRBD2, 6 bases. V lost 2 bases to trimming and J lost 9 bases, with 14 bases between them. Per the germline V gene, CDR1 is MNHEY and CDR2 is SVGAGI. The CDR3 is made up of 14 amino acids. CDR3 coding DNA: TGTGCCAGCAGTTACGCGCTGACTAGGCCTGAGCAGTTCTTC. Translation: CASSYALTRPEQFF.

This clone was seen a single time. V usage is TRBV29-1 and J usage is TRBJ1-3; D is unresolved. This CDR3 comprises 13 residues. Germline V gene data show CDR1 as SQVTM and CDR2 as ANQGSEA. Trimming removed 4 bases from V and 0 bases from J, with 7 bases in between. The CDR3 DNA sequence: TGCAGCGTTGTAGAAAGCTCTGGAAACACCATATATTTT. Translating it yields CSVVESSGNTIYF.

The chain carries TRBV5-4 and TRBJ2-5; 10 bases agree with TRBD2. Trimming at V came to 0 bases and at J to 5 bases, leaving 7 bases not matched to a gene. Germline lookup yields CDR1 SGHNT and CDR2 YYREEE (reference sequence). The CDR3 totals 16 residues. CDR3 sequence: CASSLALAGGGETQYF. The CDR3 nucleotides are TGTGCCAGCAGCTTGGCCTTAGCGGGGGGAGGGGAGACCCAGTACTTC.

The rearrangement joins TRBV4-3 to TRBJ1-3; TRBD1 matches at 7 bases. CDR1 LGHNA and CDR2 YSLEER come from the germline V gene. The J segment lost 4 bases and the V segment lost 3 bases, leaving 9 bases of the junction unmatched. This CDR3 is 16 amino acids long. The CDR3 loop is CASSQLPRGSGNTIYF. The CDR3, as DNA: TGCGCCAGCAGCCAGCTCCCCAGGGGGAGCGGAAACACCATATATTTT.

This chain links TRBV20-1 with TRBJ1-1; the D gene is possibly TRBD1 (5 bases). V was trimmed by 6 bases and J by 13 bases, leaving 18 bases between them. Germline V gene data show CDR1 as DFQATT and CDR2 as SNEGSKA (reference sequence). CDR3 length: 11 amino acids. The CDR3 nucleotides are TGCAGTGCCGCACCTTGGGGGGATGGTTTCTTT. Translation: CSAAPWGDGFF.

The CDR3 nucleotides are TGTGCCAGCAGCTCAGGAGGTCCCTACAATGAGCAGTTCTTC. Its protein is CASSSGGPYNEQFF. The gene calls are TRBV6-4 and TRBJ2-1; TRBD2 might be the D (5 bases). Trimming left V 6 bases short and J 2 bases short, with 11 bases between. Germline CDR1 and CDR2: MRHNA and SNTAGT. CDR3 length: 14 residues.

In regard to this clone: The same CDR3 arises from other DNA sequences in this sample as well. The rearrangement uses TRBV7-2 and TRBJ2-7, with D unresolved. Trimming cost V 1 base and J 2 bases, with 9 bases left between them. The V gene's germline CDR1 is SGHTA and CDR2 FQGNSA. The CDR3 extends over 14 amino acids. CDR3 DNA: TGTGCCAGCAGCTTAGAGGGCGGAACCTACGAGCAGTACTTC. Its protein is CASSLEGGTYEQYF.

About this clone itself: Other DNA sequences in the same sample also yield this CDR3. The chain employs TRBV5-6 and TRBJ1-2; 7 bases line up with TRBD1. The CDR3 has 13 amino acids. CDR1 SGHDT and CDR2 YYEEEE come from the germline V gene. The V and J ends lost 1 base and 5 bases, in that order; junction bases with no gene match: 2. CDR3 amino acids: CASSLNRGYGYTF. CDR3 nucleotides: TGTGCCAGCAGCTTGAACAGGGGTTATGGCTACACCTTC.

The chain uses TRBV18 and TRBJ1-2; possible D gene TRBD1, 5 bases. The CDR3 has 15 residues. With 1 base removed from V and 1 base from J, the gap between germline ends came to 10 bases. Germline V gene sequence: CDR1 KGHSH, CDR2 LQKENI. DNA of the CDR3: TGTGCCAGCTCACCACTCGCAGGGTTTAACTATGGCTACACCTTC. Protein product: CASSPLAGFNYGYTF.

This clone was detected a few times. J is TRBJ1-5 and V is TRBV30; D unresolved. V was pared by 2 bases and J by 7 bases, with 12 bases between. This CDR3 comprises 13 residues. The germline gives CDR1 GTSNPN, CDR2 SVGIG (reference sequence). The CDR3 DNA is TGTGCCTGGAGTAGATCTGGTTCGCAGCCCCAGCATTTT. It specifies CAWSRSGSQPQHF. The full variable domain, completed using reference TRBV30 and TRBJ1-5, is SQTIHQWPATLVQPVGSPLSLECTVEGTSNPNLYWYRQAAGRGLQLLFYSVGIGQISSEVPQNLSASRPQDRQFILSSKKLLLSDSGFYLCAWSRSGSQPQHFGDGTRLSIL.

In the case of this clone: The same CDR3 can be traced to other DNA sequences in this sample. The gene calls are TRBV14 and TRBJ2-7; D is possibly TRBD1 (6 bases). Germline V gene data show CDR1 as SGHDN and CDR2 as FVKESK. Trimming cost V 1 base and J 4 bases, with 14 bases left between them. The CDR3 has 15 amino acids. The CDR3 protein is CASSQGGQGPYEQYF. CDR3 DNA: TGTGCCAGCAGCCAAGGTGGCCAGGGGCCTTACGAGCAGTACTTC.

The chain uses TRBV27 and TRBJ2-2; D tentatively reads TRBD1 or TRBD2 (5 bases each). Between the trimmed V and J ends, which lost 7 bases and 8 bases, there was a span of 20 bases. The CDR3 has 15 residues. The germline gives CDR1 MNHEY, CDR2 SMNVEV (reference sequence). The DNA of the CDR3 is TGTGCCAGCAATAGGGGACGGGCCTTGTCTGGGGAGCTGTTTTTT. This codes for CASNRGRALSGELFF.

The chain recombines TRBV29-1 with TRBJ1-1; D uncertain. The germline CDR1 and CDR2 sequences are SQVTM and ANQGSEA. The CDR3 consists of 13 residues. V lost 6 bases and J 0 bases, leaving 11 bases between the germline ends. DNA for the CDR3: TGCAGCGTCGAAAGGATGATGAACACTGAAGCTTTCTTT. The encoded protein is CSVERMMNTEAFF.

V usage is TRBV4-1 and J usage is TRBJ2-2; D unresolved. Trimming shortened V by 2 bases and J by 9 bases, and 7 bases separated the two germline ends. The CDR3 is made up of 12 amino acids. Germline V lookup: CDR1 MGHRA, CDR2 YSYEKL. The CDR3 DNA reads TGCGCCAGCAGCCAATGGTCTAGGGAGCTGTTTTTT. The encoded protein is CASSQWSRELFF.

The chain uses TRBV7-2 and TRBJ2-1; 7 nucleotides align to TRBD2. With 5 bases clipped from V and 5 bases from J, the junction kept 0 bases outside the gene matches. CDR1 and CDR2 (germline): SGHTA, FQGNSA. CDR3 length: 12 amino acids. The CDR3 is CASSGRDNEQFF. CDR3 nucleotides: TGTGCCAGCAGCGGGAGGGACAATGAGCAGTTCTTC.

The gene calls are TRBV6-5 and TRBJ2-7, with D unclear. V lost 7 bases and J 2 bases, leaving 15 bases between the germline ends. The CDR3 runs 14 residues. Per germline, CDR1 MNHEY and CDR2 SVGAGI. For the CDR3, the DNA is TGTGCCAGCACCGCTGCAGGCAGCACCTACGAGCAGTACTTC. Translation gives CASTAAGSTYEQYF.

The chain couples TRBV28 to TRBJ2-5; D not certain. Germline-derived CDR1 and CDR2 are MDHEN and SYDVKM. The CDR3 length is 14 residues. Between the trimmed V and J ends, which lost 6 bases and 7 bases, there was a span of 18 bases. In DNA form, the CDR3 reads TGTGCCAGCAGGCCCCCGAACCCCATCGTGACCCAGTACTTC. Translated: CASRPPNPIVTQYF.

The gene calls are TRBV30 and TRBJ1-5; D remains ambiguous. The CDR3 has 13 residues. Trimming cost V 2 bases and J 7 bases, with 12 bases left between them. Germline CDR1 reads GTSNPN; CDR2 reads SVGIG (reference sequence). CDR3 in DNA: TGTGCCTGGAGTCTGAGGGATCAACAGCCCCAGCATTTT. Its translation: CAWSLRDQQPQHF.

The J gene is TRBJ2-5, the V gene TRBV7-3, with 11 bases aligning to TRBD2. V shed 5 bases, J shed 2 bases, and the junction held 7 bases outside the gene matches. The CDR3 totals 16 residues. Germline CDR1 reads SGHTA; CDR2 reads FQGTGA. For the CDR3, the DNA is TGTGCCAGCAGCCCCGGACTAGCGGGCTTACAAGAGACCCAGTACTTC. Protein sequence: CASSPGLAGLQETQYF.

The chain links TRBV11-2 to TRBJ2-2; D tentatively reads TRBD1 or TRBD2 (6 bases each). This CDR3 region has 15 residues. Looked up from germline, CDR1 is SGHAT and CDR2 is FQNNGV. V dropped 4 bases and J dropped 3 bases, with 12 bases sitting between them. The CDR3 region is CASSWSGAHTGELFF. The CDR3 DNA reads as TGTGCCAGCAGCTGGTCGGGGGCTCACACCGGGGAGCTGTTTTTT.

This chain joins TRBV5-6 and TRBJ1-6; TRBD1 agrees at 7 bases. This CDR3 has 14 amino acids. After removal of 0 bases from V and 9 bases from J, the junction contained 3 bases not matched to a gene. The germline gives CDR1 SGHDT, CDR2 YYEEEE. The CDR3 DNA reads TGTGCCAGCAGCTTGGTAGGGGGCGGTTCACCCCTCCACTTT. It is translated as CASSLVGGGSPLHF.

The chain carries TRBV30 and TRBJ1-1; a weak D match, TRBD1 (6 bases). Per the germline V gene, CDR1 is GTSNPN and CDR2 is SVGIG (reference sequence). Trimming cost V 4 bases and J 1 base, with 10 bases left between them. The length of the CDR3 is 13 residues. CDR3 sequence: CAWIWGRNTEAFF. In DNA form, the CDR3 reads TGTGCCTGGATATGGGGGCGGAACACTGAAGCTTTCTTT.

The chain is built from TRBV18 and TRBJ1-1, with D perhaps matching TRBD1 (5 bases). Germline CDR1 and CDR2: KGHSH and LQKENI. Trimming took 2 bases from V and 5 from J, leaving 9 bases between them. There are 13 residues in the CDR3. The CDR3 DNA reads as TGTGCCAGCTCACCATCAGGGCCGACTGAAGCTTTCTTT. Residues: CASSPSGPTEAFF.

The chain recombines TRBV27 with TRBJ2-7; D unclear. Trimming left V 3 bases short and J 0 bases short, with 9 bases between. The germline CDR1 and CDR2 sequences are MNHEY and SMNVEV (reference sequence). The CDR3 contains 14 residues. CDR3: CASSLSKSSYEQYF. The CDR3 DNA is TGTGCCAGCAGTTTGAGTAAGAGCTCCTACGAGCAGTACTTC.

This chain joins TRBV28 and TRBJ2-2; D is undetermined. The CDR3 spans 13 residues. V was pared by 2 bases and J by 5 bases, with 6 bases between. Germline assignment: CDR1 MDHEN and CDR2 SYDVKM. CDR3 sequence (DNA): TGTGCCAGCAGTTTAATAGGGACCGGGGAGCTGTTTTTT. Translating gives CASSLIGTGELFF.